The subject of this entry is one T cell receptor (beta chain). There are a few counts of this clonotype. No antigen is known for it. No base quality information exists; no much larger clone differs at one position. The sample comes from a study of identical twins (TCRdb year 2016). About the study as a whole: To test whether fetal clonotypes persist, the study used deep sequencing on TCR alpha and beta repertoires from monozygotic twins, unrelated adults of various ages, and cord blood. To rule out contamination, replicate twin experiments were performed at different times with different library preparation protocols. What the work shows at the level of the full study, not this receptor alone: The excess sharing between twins in beta out-of-frame sequences was weaker because fewer shared sequences reduced the signal-to-noise ratio. Compared with coincidental sharing between unrelated individuals, out-of-frame TCR alpha sequences shared between twins had an excess of sequences with low generation probability. Invariant T cells such as MAIT and iNKT could partly confound zero-insertion analyses, although diverse VJ usage argued against such confounding for most clonotypes. Fewer insertions were carried by abundant cord blood beta clonotypes; a weaker similar trend was observed in young adult naive repertoires, while no such trend was observed in memory repertoires. Out-of-frame TCR alpha sharing in monozygotic twins was systematically underestimated by recombination models, whereas sharing between unrelated individuals was in agreement with the recombination models. Because the same donors could not be followed over many years, the conclusions depended on cross-sectional statistical analysis.

All donors were healthy Caucasians. The twin cohort consisted of three pairs of female monozygotic twins, all aged roughly 18 to 29 years. Positive isolation kits from Invitrogen were used to isolate the CD4+ and CD8+ T cell populations. From the cysteine up to the phenylalanine, the CDR3 has a length of 14 residues. The DNA shown is the 42-base CDR3, in frame from base 1. The junction shows trimming of 5 bases on V and 7 bases on J, and the gene matches do not reach 7 bases of it. CDR1 and CDR2 are drawn from the germline V gene: MNHEY, SVGEGT. The library came from 5' RACE. The run used an Illumina HiSeq 2000. Template switching introduced a universal primer binding site; the final cDNA contained a unique molecular identifier, enabling accurate counting of TCR cDNA molecules. Specific primers in the conserved constant-segment region were used to synthesize first-strand cDNA for TCR alpha and beta chains. To control for contamination, each cDNA library was double barcoded with a SMART-Mk sample barcode plus Illumina barcodes. TruSeq adapter sequences, together with Illumina sample barcodes, were added in two successive PCR steps. The Illumina HiSeq platform was used with custom primers to sequence TCR alpha and beta cDNA libraries. The paper's processing steps were these. Unique molecular identifiers were extracted from raw reads with MiGEC, and CDR3 positions were determined with MiXCR. For each individual, recombination models were inferred using an EM algorithm with the repgenHMM and IGoR tools. Shared clonotype analysis was performed with the tcR package in R, normalizing sharing by the product of cloneset sizes. To study raw recombination without the effects of thymic and clonal selection, out-of-frame nonproductive sequences were analyzed. Through fastp at Q25 and MiXCR, TCRdb rebuilt clones from the public reads, retaining in-frame beta chains. Merged by CDR3 protein, the rows form single entries marked with the most common genes and DNA. The V and J calls come from TCRdb's annotation, not from the publication. The sample contains 400,000 to 550,000 distinct CDR3 sequences, approximately 22% of them found a single time. The ten largest clones capture around 1% of the sample.

This same sample was also taken into another study, of T cells expressing NK-cell markers. As the second paper documents: Three sorted T-cell subsets (CD3+CD56+NKG2C+, CD3+CD56+NKG2C- and CD3+CD56-NKG2C+) from seven to nine donors had their TCR beta-chain repertoires profiled. Among the eight sequenced donors, only one was HCMV-seronegative, while the other seven were HCMV-seropositive. In several experiments an anti-gammadeltaTCR antibody was added to restrict sorting to alphabetaTCR-expressing T cells. In a handful of donors, the dominant CD3+CD56+NKG2C+ clonotypes were among the top 10 CD8+ clonotypes and accounted for about 1.0-7.5% of CD8+ T cells. Those dominant clonotypes were again the most abundant among CD3+CD56-NKG2C+ cells in a handful of donors, at about 25-60.1%. Whether the expanded NKG2C-expressing T cell clones were specific for HCMV antigens was left unclear. The eight sequenced donors were randomly selected healthy volunteers, three men and five women. To determine HCMV serostatus, a commercial ELISA kit was used to detect HCMV-specific IgG in serum. Reads were demultiplexed and grouped by UMI with MIGEC, and clonotypes were assembled and quantified with MiTCR. To exclude erroneous sequences, any TCR cDNA sequence not supported by at least two reads was discarded. Downstream repertoire analysis used the tcR package, and clonotypes were matched across fractions by CDR3 nucleotide sequence plus V segment. Antigen specificity was annotated against VDJdb with VDJmatch, allowing one amino acid substitution in CDR3.

The chain employs TRBV6-2 or TRBV6-3 and TRBJ1-5, and 8 junction bases match TRBD1. This receptor was obtained from a woman in her late teens or twenties in good health. The sample comprised CD4+ T cells sorted from blood. The CDR3 region reads CASSRSGGGQPQHF. The DNA sequence is given as TGTGCCAGCAGTAGATCAGGGGGCGGGCAGCCCCAGCATTTT.